This is a list of T cell receptor beta chains from one sample in a study of graft-versus-host responses after intestinal transplantation. This table comes from immunoSEQ multiplex PCR, and its TCRdb copy is limited to in-frame clones, with some not included. The sample consists of thousands of clones, roughly 29% of them appearing once. Source: alloreactive CD4+ T cells from a mixed lymphocyte reaction culture, taken before intestinal transplant. These receptors all stem from a human patient who received an intestinal transplant. The CDR3 runs from the conserved cysteine through the conserved F or W. D genes are given only for firm matches. The size field is filled for only some rows; it gives once, few, many or a size class.

TRBJ1-1 | 13 | . | TRBV5-1 | . | TGCGCCAGCAGCTTGTTCTCGAACACTGAAGCTTTCTTT | CASSLFSNTEAFF
TRBJ1-6 | 14 | few | TRBV15 | TRBD1 | TGTGCCACCAGCAGACAGGGGGAACGTTCACCCCTCCACTTT | CATSRQGERSPLHF
TRBJ2-2 | 16 | few | TRBV6-1 | TRBD2 | TGTGCCAGCAGTGGGACTAGCGGGAGCCGGGTCGGGGAGCTGTTTTTT | CASSGTSGSRVGELFF
TRBJ1-5 | 13 | few | TRBV5-1 | . | TGCGCCAGCAGCTTGGACAGGGATCAGCCCCAGCATTTT | CASSLDRDQPQHF
TRBJ1-1 | 13 | . | TRBV10-3 | TRBD1 | TGTGCCATCAGTTACAGGGGTGACACTGAAGCTTTCTTT | CAISYRGDTEAFF
TRBJ1-2 | 12 | . | TRBV6-6 | TRBD1 | TGTGCCAGCAGTTTGGACAGGGCGGGCTACACCTTC | CASSLDRAGYTF
TRBJ2-7 | 13 | once | TRBV7-9 | TRBD1 | TGTGCCAGCAGCTATCGGGACAGGCCATTGCAGTACTTC | CASSYRDRPLQYF
TRBJ2-6 | 15 | few | TRBV30 | . | TGTGCCTGGAGTGTAGGGGGCTCTGGGGCCAACGTCCTGACTTTC | CAWSVGGSGANVLTF
TRBJ2-5 | 12 | . | TRBV5-4 | . | TGTGCCAGCAGCCAGGGTGGGGAGACCCAGTACTTC | CASSQGGETQYF
TRBJ2-1 | 13 | once | TRBV7-2 | . | TGTGCCAGCAGCCCCAGGGGAGCCAATGAGCAGTTCTTC | CASSPRGANEQFF
TRBJ2-1 | 16 | medium-sized | TRBV27 | TRBD2 | TGTGCCAGCAGGACCCTAGCGGGTGGCTCCTACAATGAGCAGTTCTTC | CASRTLAGGSYNEQFF
TRBJ2-3 | 9 | many | TRBV9 | . | TGTGCCAGCAGCGTACTTCCGTATTTT | CASSVLPYF
TRBJ2-5 | 13 | . | TRBV29-1 | . | TGCAGCGTTGCCCCGGGTCCGCGAGAGACCCAGTACTTC | CSVAPGPRETQYF
TRBJ2-3 | 15 | . | TRBV11-1 | . | TGTGCCAGCAGCTTTTTGGGGGCGCGCACAGATACGCAGTATTTT | CASSFLGARTDTQYF
TRBJ2-3 | 14 | medium-sized | TRBV7-9 | . | TGTGCCAGCAGCTTGGACAGAAGCACAGATACGCAGTATTTT | CASSLDRSTDTQYF
TRBJ2-7 | 15 | few | TRBV6-5 | TRBD1 | TGTGCCAGCAGACCAGCGACAGGGGCTACCTACGAGCAGTACTTC | CASRPATGATYEQYF
TRBJ2-3 | 14 | few | TRBV6-5 | TRBD2 | TGTGCCAGCAGTTCTAGCGGGAGCCCAGATACGCAGTATTTT | CASSSSGSPDTQYF
TRBJ1-5 | 13 | once | TRBV7-9 | . | TGTGCCAGCAGCTTACAGGGTAATCAGCCCCAGCATTTT | CASSLQGNQPQHF
TRBJ2-5 | 14 | . | TRBV2 | TRBD2 | TGTGCCAGCAGCCCGGGACTAGCCATTGAGACCCAGTACTTC | CASSPGLAIETQYF
TRBJ2-1 | 18 | few | TRBV10-3 | TRBD2 | TGTGCCATCAGTGAGTCGCGACTAGCGGACAACTGGTGGCATGAGCAGTTCTTC | CAISESRLADNWWHEQFF
TRBJ1-5 | 16 | few | TRBV28 | TRBD1 | TGTGCCAGCAGTTTATGGAGGGGACAGATCAATCAGCCCCAGCATTTT | CASSLWRGQINQPQHF
TRBJ2-7 | 14 | . | TRBV6-1 | . | TGTGCCAGCAGCCGGGACAACAGAGGCGGGGAGCAGTACTTC | CASSRDNRGGEQYF
TRBJ2-1 | 15 | few | TRBV7-2 | . | TGTGCCAGCAGCCCGGACTATTCAACCTACAATGAGCAGTTCTTC | CASSPDYSTYNEQFF